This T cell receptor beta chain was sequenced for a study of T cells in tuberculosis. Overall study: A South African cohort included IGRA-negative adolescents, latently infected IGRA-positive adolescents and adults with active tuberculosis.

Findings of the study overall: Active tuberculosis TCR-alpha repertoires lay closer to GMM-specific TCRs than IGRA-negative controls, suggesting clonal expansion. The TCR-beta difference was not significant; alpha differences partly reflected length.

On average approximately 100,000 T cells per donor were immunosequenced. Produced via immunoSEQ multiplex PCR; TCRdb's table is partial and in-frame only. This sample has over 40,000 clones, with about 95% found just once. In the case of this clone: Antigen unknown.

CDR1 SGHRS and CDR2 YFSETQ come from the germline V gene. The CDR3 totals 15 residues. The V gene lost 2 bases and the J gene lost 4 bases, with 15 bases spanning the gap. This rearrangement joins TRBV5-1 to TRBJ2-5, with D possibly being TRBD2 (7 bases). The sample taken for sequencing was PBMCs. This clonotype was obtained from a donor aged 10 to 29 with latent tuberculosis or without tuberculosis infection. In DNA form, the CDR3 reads TGCGCCAGCAGCTTTGGCGGGGGCGCCCCAGAGACCCAGTACTTC. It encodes CASSFGGGAPETQYF.